Here is one T cell receptor (beta chain) with its context. The data were taken from a study of OX40 agonist ivuxolimab in advanced cancers. About the study: The study treated patients with ivuxolimab, an agonistic anti-OX40 (CD134) antibody. The dose-escalation cohort was about 83% male, with a mean age of approximately 61 years, ranging about 23 to 79.

Using immunoSEQ multiplex PCR, the repertoire was profiled, and TCRdb retains in-frame clones only, with some absent. The table has tens of thousands of clones, approximately 90% seen once. The input for sequencing was CD4+ or CD8+ T cells sorted from blood, taken in a trial of the OX40 agonist ivuxolimab. The source of this sequence is an adult with an advanced solid tumor such as melanoma, head and neck, liver or kidney cancer.

CDR3: CASSDSTGLAGSDTQYF. Here the CDR3 DNA reads TGTGCCAGCAGTGACTCAACGGGACTAGCGGGATCAGATACGCAGTATTTT. The chain has TRBV2 and TRBJ2-3; 13 bases map to TRBD2. This CDR3 is built from 17 residues. Germline CDR1 reads SNHLY; CDR2 reads FYNNEI. V gave up 3 bases and J gave up 4 bases; unmatched junction bases: 7.